This T cell receptor beta chain is drawn from a study of T cell responses to AZD1222 COVID-19 vaccine. Using immunoSEQ multiplex PCR, the repertoire was profiled, and TCRdb retains in-frame clones only, with some absent. The sample consists of around 160,000 clones, more than 75% of them appearing once. Trimming removed 6 bases at V and 5 bases at J, with 14 bases between. This CDR3 comprises 15 residues. Germline V lookup: CDR1 SNHLY, CDR2 FYNNEI. In regard to this clone: As yet, its antigen is unknown.

The study, taken as a whole, reports: The donors showed a predominance of white British ancestry and of females, with possible underestimation of clonal diversity.

The sequencing used peripheral blood, collected on day 0 of AZD1222 vaccination. V gene TRBV2 combines with J gene TRBJ1-6; TRBD1 might be the D (5 bases). The receptor was isolated from an adult in good health. The CDR3 sequence: CASSPSGPHNSPLHF. In nucleotides, the CDR3 is TGTGCCAGCAGCCCCTCAGGGCCCCATAATTCACCCCTCCACTTT.